The 18 T cell receptor beta chains presented below share a single source sample, sequenced in a study of cytomegalovirus exposure and HLA in healthy donors (dated by TCRdb to about 2017). Libraries were made using the immunoSEQ multiplex PCR assay. Held by TCRdb, this immuneACCESS table contains in-frame sequences only and omits some clones. Under half of the omission traces to an unresolved V gene where checked; the cause of the rest is unknown. The sample table contains about 360,000 clones; only one count was recorded for roughly 88% of them. The ten most abundant clones make up under 0.95% of the sample. Sample: PBMCs. All receptors derive from a woman aged 18-29 years in good health and CMV-seronegative.

The chain uses TRBV28 and TRBJ2-7; unclear D gene. Per germline, CDR1 MDHEN and CDR2 SYDVKM. CDR3 size: 13 residues. The V end was cut by 1 base, the J end by 0 bases, with 4 bases between. The CDR3 DNA reads as TGTGCCAGCAGTTTATCTCTCTCCTACGAGCAGTACTTC. Translated, it gives CASSLSLSYEQYF.

V and J are TRBV6-5 and TRBJ2-2, with 10 bases fitting TRBD1. The CDR3 is 15 amino acids. Trimming cost V 6 bases and J 2 bases; bases outside gene matches: 3. Per the germline V gene, CDR1 is MNHEY and CDR2 is SVGAGI. CDR3 nucleotide sequence: TGTGCCAGCAGGCTGACAGGGGGCAACACCGGGGAGCTGTTTTTT. Translation gives CASRLTGGNTGELFF.

The DNA of the CDR3 is TGTGCCAGCAGCGCGAGTCGGGCTAGCTCTGTCTACGAGCAGTACTTC. Its protein product is CASSASRASSVYEQYF. The chain links TRBV14 to TRBJ2-7; D perhaps matches TRBD2 (5 bases). Trimming stripped 5 bases from V and 3 bases from J, with 20 bases between. Germline V gives CDR1 SGHDN, CDR2 FVKESK. The length of the CDR3 is 16 residues.

V usage is TRBV30 and J usage is TRBJ1-5, with TRBD1 matching over 12 bases. There are 14 residues in the CDR3. Germline lookup yields CDR1 GTSNPN and CDR2 SVGIG (reference sequence). Trimming cost V 3 bases and J 6 bases; bases outside gene matches: 3. The CDR3 protein is CAWRGQGASQPQHF. The CDR3 DNA is TGTGCCTGGAGGGGACAGGGGGCGAGTCAGCCCCAGCATTTT.

The sample holds a few counts of this clone. The chain is built from TRBV9 and TRBJ1-2; D gene uncertain. The CDR3 totals 14 residues. Germline V gene lookup returns CDR1 SGDLS and CDR2 YYNGEE. Trimming left V 3 bases short and J 5 bases short, with 14 bases between. DNA for the CDR3: TGTGCCAGCAGCGGACCGAGGCGGCATTATGGCTACACCTTC. It translates to CASSGPRRHYGYTF.

V is TRBV28 and J is TRBJ2-7; no clear D gene. This CDR3 spans 15 amino acids. CDR1 is MDHEN, CDR2 SYDVKM, per germline. Between the trimmed V and J ends, which lost 6 bases and 3 bases, there was a span of 18 bases. CDR3 nucleotides: TGTGCCAGCAGCCCAAAGGAGAATTACCTCTACGAGCAGTACTTC. It specifies CASSPKENYLYEQYF.

The CDR3 DNA reads as TGTGCCAGCAGTCCTAGACAGGACCCCTACGAGCAGTACTTC. It codes for CASSPRQDPYEQYF. The chain has TRBV27 and TRBJ2-7; D may be TRBD1 (6 bases). The CDR3 spans 14 residues. Germline values: CDR1 MNHEY, CDR2 SMNVEV (reference sequence). Between the trimmed V and J ends, which lost 5 bases and 2 bases, there was a span of 13 bases.

The chain links TRBV5-4 to TRBJ2-2; 7 bases are a match to TRBD1. Per germline, CDR1 SGHNT and CDR2 YYREEE (reference sequence). The CDR3 extends over 17 amino acids. The junction had 6 bases not matched to a gene; V was cut back by 1 base and J by 0 bases. In DNA form, the CDR3 reads TGTGCCAGCAGCTTGTTATTTGGGACAGCGAACACCGGGGAGCTGTTTTTT. Protein: CASSLLFGTANTGELFF.

This clone was seen just once. This sequence joins TRBV4-2 and TRBJ2-7; 8 bases fit TRBD2. The length of the CDR3 is 16 residues. The V gene end was trimmed by 1 base and the J gene end by 3 bases; junction bases not matched to a gene: 8. CDR1 is LGHNA, CDR2 YNFKEQ, per germline. The CDR3 DNA is TGTGCCAGCAGCCAAGCCACCGGGACTAGGGTCTACGAGCAGTACTTC. The encoded protein is CASSQATGTRVYEQYF.

This clone was detected only a few times. Other DNA sequences from this sample encode an identical CDR3 as well. The rearrangement joins TRBV20-1 to TRBJ2-7, with a possible D match to TRBD2 (6 bases). The germline V gene encodes CDR1 DFQATT and CDR2 SNEGSKA (reference sequence). Deletions cut 3 bases from V and 3 bases from J, with 6 bases between. The CDR3 has 11 amino acids. CDR3 protein: CSASGGYEQYF. The CDR3 DNA reads as TGCAGTGCTAGCGGGGGCTACGAGCAGTACTTC.

This clone was counted once. The chain is built from TRBV10-3 and TRBJ2-7, with TRBD2 matching 7 bases. Germline V gene data show CDR1 as ENHRY and CDR2 as SYGVKD. The CDR3 consists of 14 residues. With V trimmed by 3 bases and J by 2 bases, 4 bases remained unmatched. This chain's CDR3 is CAISEGAGPYEQYF. The CDR3 nucleotides read TGTGCCATCAGTGAAGGAGCGGGGCCCTACGAGCAGTACTTC.

This clone was counted once. The V call is TRBV2, the J call TRBJ2-2; 10 positions match TRBD2. V dropped 8 bases and J dropped 7; count of bases not matched to a gene: 13. The CDR3 sequence is 16 residues long. Germline values: CDR1 SNHLY, CDR2 FYNNEI. CDR3: CASYTQTSGLYGELFF. CDR3 DNA: TGTGCCAGCTATACCCAGACTAGCGGGTTGTACGGGGAGCTGTTTTTT.

The J gene is TRBJ1-4, the V gene TRBV7-6, with no clear D. The CDR3 runs to 16 residues. The germline gives CDR1 SGHVS, CDR2 FNYEAQ. Trimming stripped 3 bases from V and 0 bases from J, with 11 bases between. DNA of the CDR3: TGTGCCAGCAGCTTCTTAGTACGTGCAACTAATGAAAAACTGTTTTTT. Translating it yields CASSFLVRATNEKLFF.

This clone came up a few times. The V gene is TRBV19, the J gene TRBJ2-7, with TRBD2 matching 13 bases. Losses at the gene ends were 3 bases for V and 1 base for J; bases not matched to a gene: 6. CDR1 is LNHDA, CDR2 SQIVND, per germline (reference sequence). This CDR3 region has 17 residues. The DNA for the CDR3 is TGTGCCAGTAGTATGAGCCCGGGACTAGCGGGATCCTACGAGCAGTACTTC. It yields the protein CASSMSPGLAGSYEQYF.

The rearrangement links TRBV7-2 to TRBJ2-1; tentatively, D is TRBD1 (5 bases). Germline CDR1 and CDR2: SGHTA and FQGNSA. The CDR3 runs 14 residues. V lost 4 bases to trimming and J lost 7 bases, with 14 bases between them. The CDR3 protein is CASSSVKGWNEQFF. CDR3 nucleotide sequence: TGTGCCAGCAGCTCCGTTAAGGGGTGGAATGAGCAGTTCTTC.

This clone was detected once. CDR3: CASSYTGNSPLHF. Here the CDR3 DNA reads TGTGCCAGCAGTTACACGGGAAACTCACCCCTCCACTTT. This rearrangement joins TRBV6-5 to TRBJ1-6; D is uncertain. Germline CDR1 reads MNHEY; CDR2 reads SVGAGI. The germline V and J ends were trimmed by 2 bases and 10 bases, with 9 bases remaining between them. The CDR3 sequence is 13 residues long.

This chain connects TRBV6-1 to TRBJ1-5; TRBD1 is a possible D gene (5 bases). Germline CDR1 reads MNHNS; CDR2 reads SASEGT. V was trimmed by 0 bases and J by 6 bases, leaving 12 bases between them. This CDR3 region has 15 residues. Written as DNA, the CDR3 is TGTGCCAGCAGTGAAGCGGCAGGGTACGTTCAGCCCCAGCATTTT. This encodes CASSEAAGYVQPQHF.

V is TRBV28 and J is TRBJ2-1; 8 positions agree with TRBD1. The germline CDR1 and CDR2 sequences are MDHEN and SYDVKM. The length of the CDR3 is 15 residues. V lost 7 bases and J lost 4; bases outside the gene matches: 9. CDR3 DNA sequence: TGTGCCAGCATTCTTCGGGGACAGGCGTACAATGAGCAGTTCTTC. Translation: CASILRGQAYNEQFF.